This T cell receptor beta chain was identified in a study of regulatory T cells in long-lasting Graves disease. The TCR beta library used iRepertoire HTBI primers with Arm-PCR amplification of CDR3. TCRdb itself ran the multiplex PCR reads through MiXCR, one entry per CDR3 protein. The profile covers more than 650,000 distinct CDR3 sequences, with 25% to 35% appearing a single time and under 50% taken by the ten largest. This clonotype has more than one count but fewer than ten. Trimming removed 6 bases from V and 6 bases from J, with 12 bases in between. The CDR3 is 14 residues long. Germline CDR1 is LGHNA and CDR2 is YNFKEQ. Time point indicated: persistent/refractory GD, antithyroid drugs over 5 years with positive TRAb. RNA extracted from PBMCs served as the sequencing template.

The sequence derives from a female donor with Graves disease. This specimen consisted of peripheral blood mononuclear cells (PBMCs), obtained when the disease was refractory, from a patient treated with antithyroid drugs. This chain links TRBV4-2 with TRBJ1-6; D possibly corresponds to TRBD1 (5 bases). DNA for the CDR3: TGTGCCAGCAGTGAGGGGACGGGTAATTCACCCCTCCACTTT. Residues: CASSEGTGNSPLHF.